These 17 T cell receptor beta chains share one sample of origin, sequenced in a study of beta chain features in type 1 diabetes. The study's findings and limits: Moderately but significantly shorter TCRB CDR3s were found in Type 1 diabetes patients in all four CD4+ subsets.

These receptors lack a known antigen. TCRB transcripts that were expressed got sequenced, as all of the isolated RNA had been reverse transcribed. Assay used: immunoSEQ multiplex PCR; TCRdb lists only in-frame clones, some missing. This table has about 260,000 clones, 20% appearing once. The sample was naive CD4+ T cells from blood. These receptors came from a woman in her thirties or forties with type 1 diabetes.

V is TRBV28 and J is TRBJ1-6; TRBD1 is a possible D gene (5 bases). The CDR3 is 14 amino acids. Germline V gene sequence: CDR1 MDHEN, CDR2 SYDVKM. Trimming pared 6 bases from V and 6 bases from J, leaving 12 bases between. The CDR3 here is CASRGGGSNSPLHF. The CDR3, as DNA: TGTGCCAGCAGGGGTGGGGGGAGTAATTCACCCCTCCACTTT. The variable domain in full, with the rest retrieved from reference TRBV28 and TRBJ1-6, is DVKVTQSSRYLVKRTGEKVFLECVQDMDHENMFWYRQDPGLGLRLIYFSYDVKMKEKGDIPEGYSVSREKKERFSLILESASTNQTSMYLCASRGGGSNSPLHFGNGTRLTVT.

This chain links TRBV18 with TRBJ2-1; 7 nucleotides match TRBD2. V lost 3 bases to trimming and J lost 1 base; unmatched junction nucleotides: 6. This CDR3 region has 16 residues. CDR1 and CDR2 (germline): KGHSH, LQKENI. CDR3 sequence: CASSPVASGSYNEQFF. CDR3 DNA: TGTGCCAGCTCACCTGTGGCTAGCGGTTCCTACAATGAGCAGTTCTTC.

This clone has only a few counts. V is TRBV5-1 and J is TRBJ1-1; 12 positions agree with TRBD1. Germline CDR1 is SGHRS and CDR2 is YFSETQ. V trimming: 5 bases; J trimming: 5 bases; junction bases outside the gene matches: 7. This CDR3 has 15 amino acids. Written as DNA, the CDR3 is TGCGCCAGCAGTCCCGGGACAGGGGGCGTAACTGAAGCTTTCTTT. As protein: CASSPGTGGVTEAFF. Variable domain in full (rest from reference TRBV5-1 and TRBJ1-1): KAGVTQTPRYLIKTRGQQVTLSCSPISGHRSVSWYQQTPGQGLQFLFEYFSETQRNKGNFPGRFSGRQFSNSRSEMNVSTLELGDSALYLCASSPGTGGVTEAFFGQGTRLTVV.

V is TRBV5-4 and J is TRBJ2-1; 7 bases agree with TRBD2. The V and J ends lost 0 bases and 8 bases, in that order; junction bases with no gene match: 5. The CDR3 length is 14 residues. From germline, CDR1 is SGHNT and CDR2 YYREEE (reference sequence). In DNA, the CDR3 is TGTGCCAGCAGCTTGGCCAGCGGGACCGATGAGCAGTTCTTC. This codes for CASSLASGTDEQFF.

Only a few counts were recorded for this clone. V is TRBV7-9 and J is TRBJ2-5; D gene unclear. There are 16 residues in the CDR3. Per germline, CDR1 SEHNR and CDR2 FQNEAQ (reference sequence). The V end lost 2 bases, the J end lost 2 bases, and 15 bases lay between the germline ends. The CDR3 sequence: CASSLPTLFGQETQYF. CDR3 sequence (DNA): TGTGCCAGCAGCTTACCCACCCTTTTCGGGCAAGAGACCCAGTACTTC.

A few counts support this clone. The chain recombines TRBV18 with TRBJ2-5, with unresolved D. CDR3 length: 13 residues. Germline V gene data show CDR1 as KGHSH and CDR2 as LQKENI. Trimming shortened V by 2 bases and J by 2 bases, and 6 bases separated the two germline ends. The CDR3 nucleotides are TGTGCCAGCTCACCAACGCAGCAAGAGACCCAGTACTTC. Translation: CASSPTQQETQYF.

This clone was found once. CDR3 residues: CASTPRGSSGNTIYF. In DNA form, the CDR3 reads TGTGCCAGCACCCCGCGAGGGTCCTCTGGAAACACCATATATTTT. V and J are TRBV6-6 and TRBJ1-3; D not resolved. The germline V gene encodes CDR1 MNHNY and CDR2 SVGAGI (reference sequence). The length of the CDR3 is 15 residues. V lost 7 bases and J 0 bases, leaving 13 bases between the germline ends.

This sequence joins TRBV4-3 and TRBJ1-3, with D unresolved. V lost 0 bases and J lost 2, with 8 bases in between. CDR3 length: 15 residues. Germline values: CDR1 LGHNA, CDR2 YSLEER. CDR3 in DNA: TGCGCCAGCAGCCAAGAGTCACTACCTGGAAACACCATATATTTT. It specifies CASSQESLPGNTIYF.

The CDR3 sequence is CASSVTGATNEKLFF. The CDR3 DNA follows: TGTGCCAGCAGCGTGACAGGTGCAACTAATGAAAAACTGTTTTTT. The rearrangement joins TRBV9 to TRBJ1-4; tentative D call: TRBD1 (6 bases). There are 15 residues in the CDR3. Germline V gives CDR1 SGDLS, CDR2 YYNGEE. The V and J ends lost 2 bases and 0 bases respectively, with 8 bases between them.

This clone was seen only a few times. The V gene is TRBV27, the J gene TRBJ1-2; 9 bases fit TRBD1. This CDR3 is built from 13 residues. CDR1 and CDR2 from the germline V gene are MNHEY and SMNVEV (reference sequence). With 1 base clipped from V and 8 bases from J, the junction kept 2 bases outside the gene matches. The CDR3 DNA reads TGTGCCAGCAGTTTATGGACAGGGGACGGCTACACCTTC. Translated: CASSLWTGDGYTF.

The chain couples TRBV6-6 to TRBJ1-2, with 10 nucleotides matching TRBD1. The CDR3 has 13 residues. Germline loops: CDR1 MNHNY, CDR2 SVGAGI (reference sequence). Germline trimming cut 6 bases from V and 8 bases from J; bases unmatched to any gene: 6. DNA for the CDR3: TGTGCCAGCAGCTCCGGGACAGGGGTCGGCTACACCTTC. Amino acids: CASSSGTGVGYTF.

The genes are TRBV29-1 and TRBJ2-7; D is perhaps TRBD1 (6 bases). Trimming cost V 2 bases and J 5 bases, with 16 bases left between them. The CDR3 has 14 amino acids. Germline loops: CDR1 SQVTM, CDR2 ANQGSEA. The CDR3 DNA is TGCAGCGTTGAAAAACAGGGAAGAATCAACGAGCAGTACTTC. It translates to CSVEKQGRINEQYF.

This clone was detected only once. The J gene is TRBJ1-2, the V gene TRBV10-3; D is unresolved. Trimming left V 2 bases short and J 4 bases short, with 8 bases between. Per the germline V gene, CDR1 is ENHRY and CDR2 is SYGVKD. There are 13 residues in the CDR3. CDR3: CAISEEGPYGYTF. DNA of the CDR3: TGTGCCATCAGTGAGGAGGGTCCCTATGGCTACACCTTC.

This clone was seen a few times. The V and J genes are TRBV9 and TRBJ2-3; TRBD1 might be the D (6 bases). V dropped 4 bases and J dropped 1 base, with 16 bases sitting between them. Per germline, CDR1 SGDLS and CDR2 YYNGEE. The CDR3 spans 16 residues. The CDR3 sequence is CASSPLMTGGTDTQYF. The CDR3 DNA follows: TGTGCCAGCAGCCCTCTCATGACAGGCGGCACAGATACGCAGTATTTT. The whole variable domain, filled in from reference TRBV9 and TRBJ2-3, reads DSGVTQTPKHLITATGQRVTLRCSPRSGDLSVYWYQQSLDQGLQFLIQYYNGEERAKGNILERFSAQQFPDLHSELNLSSLELGDSALYFCASSPLMTGGTDTQYFGPGTRLTVL.

The chain is built from TRBV30 and TRBJ2-7; D is ambiguous. The V and J ends lost 4 bases and 2 bases respectively, with 12 bases between them. Germline V gives CDR1 GTSNPN, CDR2 SVGIG (reference sequence). There are 13 residues in the CDR3. For the CDR3, the DNA is TGTGCCTGGAAGCCAGCGCCCACCTACGAGCAGTACTTC. Its protein is CAWKPAPTYEQYF.

V gene TRBV29-1 combines with J gene TRBJ1-1; 8 nucleotides match TRBD1. With V trimmed by 7 bases and J by 5 bases, 3 bases remained unmatched. The CDR3 sequence is 11 residues long. CDR1 is SQVTM and CDR2 is ANQGSEA in the germline V gene. CDR3 residues: CSGNRGTEAFF. The CDR3 DNA is TGCAGCGGGAACAGGGGGACTGAAGCTTTCTTT.

This clone was recorded a few times. Other DNA sequences of this sample code for an identical CDR3. The chain joins TRBV18 to TRBJ1-1, with D tentatively TRBD1 (5 bases). Per germline, CDR1 KGHSH and CDR2 LQKENI. The CDR3 is 13 residues long. Trimming pared 3 bases from V and 1 base from J, leaving 6 bases between. This CDR3 is CASSPTENTEAFF. The DNA of the CDR3 is TGTGCCAGCTCACCGACAGAGAACACTGAAGCTTTCTTT.